A single TCR beta chain is shown here with its context. Trimming cost V 0 bases and J 5 bases, with 7 bases left between them. CDR3 size: 12 residues. Germline values: CDR1 GTSNPN, CDR2 SVGIG (reference sequence). The data belong to a study of sequential checkpoint blockade in melanoma. At the level of the study: TCRbeta immunosequencing was performed on DNA from over 90 pretreatment melanoma tumor samples.

Treatment given: randomized to nivolumab then ipilimumab (arm A) or the reverse (arm B). DNA-damaging chemotherapy had not been given to any patient beforehand. Using immunoSEQ multiplex PCR, the repertoire was profiled, and TCRdb retains in-frame clones only, with some absent. This table holds just over 20,000 clones, 25% to 35% found once. This chain joins TRBV30 and TRBJ2-5, with D possibly TRBD1 on 5 matching bases. The sample here was tumor tissue (inferred from file names), taken from a patient given nivolumab and ipilimumab in sequence. The receptor was isolated from a human donor with melanoma. CDR3 coding DNA: TGTGCCTGGAGTGTAGGGGTCGAGACCCAGTACTTC. Its protein is CAWSVGVETQYF.